Sequencing of this TCR beta chain was carried out in a study of T cell responses to AZD1222 COVID-19 vaccine. Findings and caveats of the study: Spike-specific TCR breadth and depth went up after people got two AZD1222 doses. Regions 160-218 and 743-854 dominated among vaccine-associated CD4 TCRs spanning spike. The donor group comprised mostly white British people and more females; the analysis possibly underestimated clonal diversity.

To note about this clone: Its antigen is still unknown.

The protocol was immunoSEQ multiplex PCR, while the TCRdb copy is restricted to in-frame clones and leaves out a portion. The sample lists about 130,000 clones, 92% occurring once. V lost 5 bases, J lost 6 bases, and 16 bases lay in between. Germline assignment: CDR1 LNHNV and CDR2 YYDKDF (reference sequence). There are 15 residues in the CDR3. The chain links TRBV15 to TRBJ1-4, with D unclear. The TCR sequence derives from an adult in good health. This sample comprised peripheral blood, obtained on day 0 of AZD1222 vaccination. This CDR3 reads CATSGRDGYDEKLFF. In nucleotides, the CDR3 is TGTGCCACCAGCGGCAGAGACGGTTACGATGAAAAACTGTTTTTT.